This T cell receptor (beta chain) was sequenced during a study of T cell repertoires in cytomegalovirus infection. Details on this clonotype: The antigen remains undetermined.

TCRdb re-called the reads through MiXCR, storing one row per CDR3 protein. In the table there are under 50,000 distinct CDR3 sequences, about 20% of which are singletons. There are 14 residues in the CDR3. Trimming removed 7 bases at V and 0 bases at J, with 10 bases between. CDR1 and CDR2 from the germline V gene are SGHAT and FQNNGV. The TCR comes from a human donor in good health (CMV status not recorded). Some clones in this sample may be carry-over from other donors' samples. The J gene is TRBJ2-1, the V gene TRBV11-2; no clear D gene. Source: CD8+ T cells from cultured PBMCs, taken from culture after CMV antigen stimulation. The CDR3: CASTPVSSYNEQFF. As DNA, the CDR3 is TGTGCCAGCACTCCAGTTAGCTCCTACAATGAGCAGTTCTTC.